This T cell receptor (beta chain) was sequenced during a study of cytomegalovirus exposure and HLA in healthy donors. Overall study findings and caveats: When a later analysis compared HLA-associated TCR beta chains with equally common others, the HLA-associated chains turned out to be more clonally expanded and to have lower generation probabilities.

Worth noting for this clone: Its antigen is undetermined.

Primers: 60 Vbeta forward and 13 Jbeta reverse. Generated by immunoSEQ multiplex PCR, the TCRdb table keeps only in-frame clones and is missing some. The table records fewer than 120,000 clones, 76% of them present only once. This CDR3 has 12 residues. The V end was cut by 1 base, the J end by 6 bases, with 6 bases between. Germline V CDR1 and CDR2: SEHNR, FQNEAQ (reference sequence). This TCR came from a man in his thirties or forties in good health and CMV-seropositive. J is TRBJ1-1 and V is TRBV7-9; D unresolved. The sample consisted of PBMCs. The CDR3 here is CASSLGAPEAFF. CDR3 nucleotide sequence: TGTGCCAGCAGCTTAGGGGCCCCTGAAGCTTTCTTT.